This TCR beta chain stems from a study of T-cell memory formation after mild COVID-19. The study, taken as a whole, reports: Second-wave clones reaching peak frequency on day 37 lacked confirmed SARS-CoV-2 specificity. Pre-infection memory held some responding clones, suggesting pre-existing cross-reactive T cells responded. Later expanders leaned CD4+, whereas clones that contracted between day 15 and 85 were balanced CD4/CD8. CM and EM subsets held most contracting CD4+ clones; EMRA held CD8+ ones.

Using its own MiXCR run on the 5' RACE reads, TCRdb lists one record per CDR3 protein. Among about 470,000 distinct CDR3 sequences listed, around a quarter were seen once. This clonotype has a handful of counts. Its specificity is unknown. Trimming pared 5 bases from V and 1 base from J, leaving 16 bases between. The CDR3 length is 16 residues. The germline gives CDR1 SGHTA, CDR2 FQGTGA. The specimen was PBMCs or a T cell subset sorted from them (not recorded which). The chain links TRBV7-3 to TRBJ2-3; no definite D call. The receptor was derived from an adult woman who had mild COVID-19 (a few samples of this study predate the infection). Cell type and time point are not known. The CDR3 DNA reads TGTGCCAGCAGCCCCACTGGTGGGCTAGGCACAGATACGCAGTATTTT. Translated: CASSPTGGLGTDTQYF.